The 30 T cell receptor beta chains below come from one sample, sequenced in a study of radiotherapy plus CTLA-4 blockade in lung cancer. Assay: immunoSEQ multiplex PCR; the TCRdb copy retains only in-frame clones and omits some. Among about 110,000 clones listed, approximately 87% were seen once. The material was peripheral blood, obtained from a patient treated with radiotherapy plus ipilimumab. The receptors stem from a human donor with non-small cell lung cancer that progressed on radiotherapy plus ipilimumab. Some clones in this sample may be carry-over from other donors' samples.

The table lists this clone with a count of one. The rearrangement joins TRBV15 to TRBJ2-5, with D unresolved. Trimming shortened V by 3 bases and J by 5 bases, and 4 bases separated the two germline ends. CDR1 is LNHNV and CDR2 is YYDKDF in the germline V gene (reference sequence). This CDR3 has 11 residues. The CDR3 bases are TGTGCCACCAGCAGCTATGAGACCCAGTACTTC. It codes for CATSSYETQYF.

V and J are TRBV5-6 and TRBJ2-7; TRBD1 matches 9 bases. Trimming cost V 3 bases and J 4 bases; bases outside gene matches: 8. The CDR3 length is 15 residues. The germline gives CDR1 SGHDT, CDR2 YYEEEE. The CDR3 sequence: CASSWPGTGRYEQYF. The CDR3 coding sequence is TGTGCCAGCAGCTGGCCCGGGACAGGGAGGTACGAGCAGTACTTC. Looking up the rest from reference TRBV5-6 and TRBJ2-7 gives the full variable domain: DAGVTQSPTHLIKTRGQQVTLRCSPKSGHDTVSWYQQALGQGPQFIFQYYEEEERQRGNFPDRFSGHQFPNYSSELNVNALLLGDSALYLCASSWPGTGRYEQYFGPGTRLTVT.

This rearrangement joins TRBV9 to TRBJ1-1; D unclear. CDR1 and CDR2 (germline): SGDLS, YYNGEE. Trimming cost V 4 bases and J 1 base, with 8 bases left between them. The CDR3 is made up of 13 amino acids. CDR3 in amino acids: CASSPRGNTEAFF. The CDR3 nucleotides read TGTGCCAGCAGCCCCCGGGGGAACACTGAAGCTTTCTTT. The variable domain in full, completed from reference TRBV9 and TRBJ1-1, reads DSGVTQTPKHLITATGQRVTLRCSPRSGDLSVYWYQQSLDQGLQFLIQYYNGEERAKGNILERFSAQQFPDLHSELNLSSLELGDSALYFCASSPRGNTEAFFGQGTRLTVV.

CDR3 residues: CASSSDRGWTDTQYF. For the CDR3, the DNA is TGCGCCAGCAGCTCAGACAGGGGGTGGACAGATACGCAGTATTTT. The rearrangement uses TRBV5-1 and TRBJ2-3; 9 nucleotides align to TRBD1. Germline CDR1 and CDR2: SGHRS and YFSETQ. This CDR3 has 15 amino acids. After removal of 3 bases from V and 3 bases from J, the junction contained 5 bases not matched to a gene.

The V gene is TRBV28, the J gene TRBJ2-3; TRBD2 matches 10 bases. With 3 bases clipped from V and 5 bases from J, the junction kept 11 bases outside the gene matches. This CDR3 has 17 amino acids. Germline lookup yields CDR1 MDHEN and CDR2 SYDVKM. CDR3 region: CASSLDASGGAGDTQYF. In nucleotides, the CDR3 is TGTGCCAGCAGTTTGGATGCCAGCGGGGGGGCGGGAGATACGCAGTATTTT.

The chain employs TRBV19 and TRBJ1-5; no reliable D call. Deletions cut 7 bases from V and 5 bases from J, with 9 bases between. The CDR3 loop spans 12 amino acids. Germline loops: CDR1 LNHDA, CDR2 SQIVND (reference sequence). This CDR3 is CASKDGDQPQHF. In DNA, the CDR3 is TGTGCCAGTAAGGACGGGGATCAGCCCCAGCATTTT.

This clone was recorded once. This sequence joins TRBV11-2 and TRBJ2-7; D is ambiguous. CDR1 and CDR2 (germline): SGHAT, FQNNGV. V was shortened by 7 bases and J by 0 bases, with 13 bases between the two germline ends. This CDR3 region has 14 residues. The CDR3 here is CASIAITRSYEQYF. The CDR3 region has the DNA TGTGCCAGCATCGCGATAACTCGCTCCTACGAGCAGTACTTC. Drawing the rest from reference TRBV11-2 and TRBJ2-7, the complete variable domain is EAGVAQSPRYKIIEKRQSVAFWCNPISGHATLYWYQQILGQGPKLLIQFQNNGVVDDSQLPKDRFSAERLKGVDSTLKIQPAKLEDSAVYLCASIAITRSYEQYFGPGTRLTVT.

The chain has TRBV28 and TRBJ1-6; D call uncertain. Trimming removed 2 bases at V and 9 bases at J, with 14 bases between. This CDR3 contains 15 residues. CDR1 is MDHEN and CDR2 is SYDVKM in the germline V gene. The CDR3 bases are TGTGCCAGCAGTTTAGGTCCGGGTAGTGGTTCACCCCTCCACTTT. Amino acids: CASSLGPGSGSPLHF.

The chain has TRBV19 and TRBJ1-6, with D perhaps matching TRBD1 (5 bases). CDR1 and CDR2 (germline): LNHDA, SQIVND (reference sequence). This CDR3 is built from 15 residues. The V end lost 3 bases, the J end lost 10 bases, and 16 bases lay between the germline ends. The CDR3 DNA reads as TGTGCCAGTAGTATTATACGGGGCTCGGAATCACCCCTCCACTTT. Translated: CASSIIRGSESPLHF.

The chain links TRBV7-8 to TRBJ2-3; D gene uncertain. CDR1 is SGHVS, CDR2 FQNEAQ, per germline. The germline V and J ends were trimmed by 3 bases and 1 base, with 2 bases remaining between them. CDR3 length equals 12 residues. CDR3 in DNA: TGTGCCAGCAGCTTTCGCACAGATACGCAGTATTTT. Residues: CASSFRTDTQYF. Looking up the rest from reference TRBV7-8 and TRBJ2-3 gives the full variable domain: GAGVSQSPRYKVAKRGQDVALRCDPISGHVSLFWYQQALGQGPEFLTYFQNEAQLDKSGLPSDRFFAERPEGSVSTLKIQRTQQEDSAVYLCASSFRTDTQYFGPGTRLTVL.

This rearrangement joins TRBV19 to TRBJ1-2, with TRBD1 as a possible D gene (6 bases). CDR3 length: 12 amino acids. Germline CDR1 and CDR2: LNHDA and SQIVND (reference sequence). V gave up 9 bases and J gave up 4 bases, with 12 bases separating them. CDR3 protein: CASSGEIYGYTF. CDR3 nucleotides: TGTGCCAGCTCAGGGGAGATCTATGGCTACACCTTC.

In this sample, this clone turned up once. CDR3 DNA: TGTGCCAGCAGACCACTAGCGGTGAACACCGGGGAGCTGTTTTTT. As protein: CASRPLAVNTGELFF. This sequence joins TRBV2 and TRBJ2-2, with 8 positions matching TRBD2. Per germline, CDR1 SNHLY and CDR2 FYNNEI. This CDR3 contains 15 residues. V lost 6 bases, J lost 1 base, and 4 bases stayed unmatched.

This chain uses TRBV7-2 with TRBJ2-3; D is undetermined. Germline CDR1 SGHTA, CDR2 FQGNSA. V shed 2 bases and J shed 5 bases, with 8 bases lying between them. This CDR3 has 13 residues. For the CDR3, the DNA is TGTGCCAGCAGCTTACTAGGTGTAGATACGCAGTATTTT. It is translated as CASSLLGVDTQYF.

The V gene is TRBV28, the J gene TRBJ2-7; 9 bases agree with TRBD1. The CDR3 length is 17 residues. From germline, CDR1 is MDHEN and CDR2 SYDVKM. Trimming cost V 7 bases and J 0 bases; bases outside gene matches: 13. The CDR3 protein is CASTIERQGGSSYEQYF. In DNA, the CDR3 is TGTGCCAGCACCATAGAAAGACAGGGGGGTAGCTCCTACGAGCAGTACTTC.

The gene calls are TRBV15 and TRBJ2-2; D may be TRBD2 (7 bases). This CDR3 spans 18 amino acids. V was clipped by 1 base and J by 3 bases, with 18 bases between them. CDR1 is LNHNV and CDR2 is YYDKDF in the germline V gene (reference sequence). CDR3 loop: CATSRGFWGAGDTGELFF. The DNA of the CDR3 is TGTGCCACCAGCAGAGGCTTCTGGGGGGCGGGGGACACCGGGGAGCTGTTTTTT.

The genes are TRBV5-1 and TRBJ2-5; 8 bases are shared with TRBD1. This CDR3 has 14 amino acids. V lost 3 bases, J lost 3 bases, and 4 bases stayed unmatched. Looked up from germline, CDR1 is SGHRS and CDR2 is YFSETQ. CDR3 nucleotides: TGCGCCAGCAGCTCGGGACAGGTCAAAGAGACCCAGTACTTC. Encoded protein: CASSSGQVKETQYF.

V gene TRBV9 combines with J gene TRBJ1-3; D gene uncertain. Germline CDR1 SGDLS, CDR2 YYNGEE. Trimming shortened V by 3 bases and J by 1 base, and 11 bases separated the two germline ends. This CDR3 is built from 15 residues. The CDR3 nucleotides are TGTGCCAGCAGCGCCTCAGGTGTGTCTGGAAACACCATATATTTT. This gives the protein CASSASGVSGNTIYF.

The chain links TRBV19 to TRBJ1-1; the match to TRBD1 covers 8 bases. J was trimmed by 7 bases and V by 5 bases; bases with no gene match: 6. The germline gives CDR1 LNHDA, CDR2 SQIVND (reference sequence). The CDR3 has 13 amino acids. The CDR3 loop is CASSFGQGVEAFF. In DNA, the CDR3 is TGTGCCAGTAGTTTCGGACAGGGAGTTGAAGCTTTCTTT.

The rearrangement uses TRBV18 and TRBJ1-2; the D is unclear. Germline CDR1 is KGHSH and CDR2 is LQKENI. This CDR3 has 14 residues. The V end was cut by 1 base, the J end by 2 bases, with 8 bases between. Here the CDR3 DNA reads TGTGCCAGCTCACCACAAACACTAAACTATGGCTACACCTTC. The encoded protein is CASSPQTLNYGYTF. Combining the CDR3 with reference TRBV18 and TRBJ1-2 gives the whole variable domain NAGVMQNPRHLVRRRGQEARLRCSPMKGHSHVYWYRQLPEEGLKFMVYLQKENIIDESGMPKERFSAEFPKEGPSILRIQQVVRGDSAAYFCASSPQTLNYGYTFGSGTRLTVV.

This clone has a single count. This chain links TRBV5-4 with TRBJ1-1; D ambiguous. This CDR3 has 14 amino acids. Per germline, CDR1 SGHNT and CDR2 YYREEE (reference sequence). V was clipped by 4 bases and J by 1 base, with 11 bases between them. This chain's CDR3 is CASSPPGSNTEAFF. DNA of the CDR3: TGTGCCAGCAGCCCCCCGGGGTCGAACACTGAAGCTTTCTTT.

The chain couples TRBV7-9 to TRBJ1-1, with D uncertain. Deletions cut 8 bases from V and 1 base from J, with 14 bases between. Germline V lookup: CDR1 SEHNR, CDR2 FQNEAQ (reference sequence). This CDR3 has 14 residues. The CDR3 coding sequence is TGTGCCAGCCACGAGGGATGGGGGAACACTGAAGCTTTCTTT. Translation: CASHEGWGNTEAFF.

V and J are TRBV7-8 and TRBJ1-6, with a tentative D call TRBD1 (5 bases). Germline CDR1 is SGHVS and CDR2 is FQNEAQ. V lost 0 bases to trimming and J lost 7 bases, with 16 bases between them. This CDR3 is 17 amino acids long. CDR3 DNA: TGTGCCAGCAGCTTAGCGGGGAACGGGGCGATAAATTCACCCCTCCACTTT. Amino acids: CASSLAGNGAINSPLHF. The entire variable domain, with the rest obtained from reference TRBV7-8 and TRBJ1-6, is as follows: GAGVSQSPRYKVAKRGQDVALRCDPISGHVSLFWYQQALGQGPEFLTYFQNEAQLDKSGLPSDRFFAERPEGSVSTLKIQRTQQEDSAVYLCASSLAGNGAINSPLHFGNGTRLTVT.

The chain carries TRBV5-1 and TRBJ2-1, with 7 bases lining up with TRBD2. CDR3 size: 16 residues. After removal of 4 bases from V and 1 base from J, the junction contained 8 bases not matched to a gene. Germline V gene lookup returns CDR1 SGHRS and CDR2 YFSETQ. Here the CDR3 reads CASSTPERGSYNEQFF. For the CDR3, the DNA is TGCGCCAGCAGCACCCCCGAGCGGGGTTCCTACAATGAGCAGTTCTTC.

Turning to this clone: This CDR3 fails to terminate in the conserved phenylalanine or tryptophan, so it likely reflects a read error. CDR3 in amino acids: CASSSLSIQGIHQPQHL. CDR3 in DNA: TGTGCCAGTAGTAGCCTTAGTATTCAGGGGATCCATCAGCCCCAGCATCTT. The V call is TRBV19, the J call TRBJ1-5, with D possibly TRBD1 on 6 matching bases. The CDR3 extends over 17 amino acids. Germline V gene data show CDR1 as LNHDA and CDR2 as SQIVND (reference sequence). V dropped 4 bases and J dropped 5 bases, with 21 bases sitting between them.

This sequence joins TRBV6-5 and TRBJ1-6; the match to TRBD1 covers 7 bases. Germline loops: CDR1 MNHEY, CDR2 SVGAGI. After removal of 0 bases from V and 8 bases from J, the junction contained 7 bases not matched to a gene. The CDR3 runs to 16 residues. The CDR3 DNA is TGTGCCAGCAGTTACTCCGGGACAGTTATAGATTCACCCCTCCACTTT. Amino acid sequence: CASSYSGTVIDSPLHF.

This clone was detected once. DNA for the CDR3: TGTGCTAGTACAGTAGGGGGGATTCCGGGAGAGACCCAGTACTTC. Translated, it gives CASTVGGIPGETQYF. The chain employs TRBV12-5 and TRBJ2-5; either TRBD1 or TRBD2 may supply D (6 bases each). V was trimmed by 8 bases and J by 4 bases, leaving 20 bases between them. This CDR3 is 15 amino acids long. Germline V gene lookup returns CDR1 LGHNT and CDR2 FRNRAP.

This rearrangement joins TRBV12-5 to TRBJ2-3; perhaps TRBD1 as D (6 bases). The CDR3 has 13 amino acids. The germline gives CDR1 LGHNT, CDR2 FRNRAP. Trimming took 6 bases from V and 9 from J, leaving 16 bases between them. Here the CDR3 reads CASGTGQLGTQYF. In DNA form, the CDR3 reads TGTGCTAGTGGCACCGGACAGCTGGGCACGCAGTATTTT.

The J gene is TRBJ2-2, the V gene TRBV6-1; the D gene is possibly TRBD2 (6 bases). CDR1 and CDR2 from the germline V gene are MNHNS and SASEGT. Trimming shortened V by 4 bases and J by 0 bases, and 12 bases separated the two germline ends. The CDR3 runs to 16 residues. This CDR3 is CASSVGGGSNTGELFF. The CDR3 DNA sequence: TGTGCCAGCAGTGTGGGGGGAGGATCGAACACCGGGGAGCTGTTTTTT.

The chain links TRBV7-2 to TRBJ1-5, with 9 bases that match TRBD1. Per germline, CDR1 SGHTA and CDR2 FQGNSA. V shed 2 bases, J shed 8 bases, and the junction held 7 bases outside the gene matches. The CDR3 is 15 residues long. The CDR3 nucleotides read TGTGCCAGCAGCTTATTGGGACAGGGTGTTGAGCCCCAGCATTTT. Protein product: CASSLLGQGVEPQHF. The full variable domain, with the rest looked up from reference TRBV7-2 and TRBJ1-5, is GAGVSQSPSNKVTEKGKDVELRCDPISGHTALYWYRQSLGQGLEFLIYFQGNSAPDKSGLPSDRFSAERTGGSVSTLTIQRTQQEDSAVYLCASSLLGQGVEPQHFGDGTRLSIL.

V usage is TRBV5-4 and J usage is TRBJ1-2, with no clear D. Trimming removed 0 bases from V and 8 bases from J, with 8 bases in between. The CDR3 length is 12 residues. Germline lookup yields CDR1 SGHNT and CDR2 YYREEE (reference sequence). CDR3 nucleotide sequence: TGTGCCAGCAGCTTGGGCAGAGTGGGCTACACCTTC. Amino acids: CASSLGRVGYTF.